The present TCR beta chain was sequenced within a study of patients and donors after allogeneic stem cell transplantation. Germline V gene sequence: CDR1 SGHTA, CDR2 FQGTGA. This CDR3 has 15 residues. V lost 0 bases and J lost 7; bases outside the gene matches: 4. TCRdb used MiXCR to reprocess the RT-PCR reads, holding one entry per CDR3 protein. The sample yields about 200,000 distinct CDR3 sequences, 35% to 45% seen once. The V gene is TRBV7-3, the J gene TRBJ2-1; 9 nucleotides match TRBD1. The sequenced material came from blood, either unsorted or a sorted T cell fraction (not recorded which). The source is a human donor who was either an allogeneic HSCT recipient or a stem cell or donor lymphocyte infusion donor (not recorded which). It is not recorded whose cells these are; they may come from a transplant donor. This chain's CDR3 is CASSLTGQGSNEQFF. CDR3 nucleotides: TGTGCCAGCAGCTTAACGGGACAGGGCTCAAATGAGCAGTTCTTC.